This T cell receptor beta chain was profiled in a study of blood T cell repertoires in COVID-19. At the level of the study: The United States, Italy and Spain supplied acute and convalescent COVID-19 samples. Sources were T cells, B-cell-depleted T cells, or PBMCs; the material itself was cDNA or gDNA.

In the authors' methods: How many nucleated cells were present was estimated from reference gene primer amplification. The assay was immunoSEQ multiplex PCR, and TCRdb's table has in-frame clones only and misses some. The V and J calls and clone size come from that table; D and trimming were worked out from the DNA. There are roughly 120,000 clones in the sample; 90% occur only once, and less than 2% lies in the top ten. This clonotype was obtained from a human donor with active COVID-19. The donor label of this sample is uncertain. Sequenced material: peripheral blood.

CDR3 region: CASSTRHRGTTYEQYF. CDR3 nucleotides: TGTGCCAGCAGTACGAGACACAGGGGGACGACCTACGAGCAGTACTTC. V is TRBV28 and J is TRBJ2-7; 8 bases map to TRBD1. From germline, CDR1 is MDHEN and CDR2 SYDVKM. The CDR3 has 16 amino acids. J gave up 2 bases and V 5 bases, and 11 bases lay outside the gene matches.